In this sample, the clone carrying this TCR beta chain turned up a few times. The CDR3 contains 15 residues. The germline V gene encodes CDR1 SQVTM and CDR2 ANQGSEA. V lost 2 bases and J lost 5, with 19 bases in between. The authors extracted total RNA from unfractionated whole blood. The data were obtained in a study of human T cells and chemical hapten exposure. TCRdb fed the 5' RACE reads into MiXCR, producing one record per CDR3 protein. The table records under 150,000 distinct CDR3 sequences, roughly a fifth of them present only once. V usage is TRBV29-1 and J usage is TRBJ2-7, with a possible D match to TRBD2 (5 bases). This TCR was recovered from a human donor in good health. In DNA form, the CDR3 reads TGCAGCGTTGAATATGTGGGGAGTGGTCCTCACGAGCAGTACTTC. Translating it yields CSVEYVGSGPHEQYF.